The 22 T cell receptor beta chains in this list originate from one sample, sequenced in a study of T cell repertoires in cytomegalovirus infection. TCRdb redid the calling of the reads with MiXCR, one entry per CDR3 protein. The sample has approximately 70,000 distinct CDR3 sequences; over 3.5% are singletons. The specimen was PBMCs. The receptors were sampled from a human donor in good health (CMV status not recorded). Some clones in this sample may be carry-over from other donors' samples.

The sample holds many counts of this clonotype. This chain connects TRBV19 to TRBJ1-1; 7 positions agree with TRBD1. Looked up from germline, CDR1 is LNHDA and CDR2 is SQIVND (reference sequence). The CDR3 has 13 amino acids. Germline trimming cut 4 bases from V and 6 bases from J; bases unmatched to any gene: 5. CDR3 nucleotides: TGTGCCAGTAGTAAACAGGGGATCGCTGAAGCTTTCTTT. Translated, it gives CASSKQGIAEAFF.

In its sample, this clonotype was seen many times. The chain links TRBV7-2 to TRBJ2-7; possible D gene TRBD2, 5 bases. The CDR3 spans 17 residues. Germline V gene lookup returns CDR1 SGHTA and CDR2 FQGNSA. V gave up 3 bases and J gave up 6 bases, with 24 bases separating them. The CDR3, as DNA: TGTGCCAGCAGCTTCCTGGCGGGCCTAGCACTGAGCGGCGAGCAGTACTTC. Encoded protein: CASSFLAGLALSGEQYF.

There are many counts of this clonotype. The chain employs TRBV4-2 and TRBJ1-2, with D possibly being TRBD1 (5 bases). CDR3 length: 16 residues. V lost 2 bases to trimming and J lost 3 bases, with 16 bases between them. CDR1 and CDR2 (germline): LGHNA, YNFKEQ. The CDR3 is CASSQPRGGLDYGYTF. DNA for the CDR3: TGTGCCAGCAGCCAACCCCGGGGGGGATTGGACTATGGCTACACCTTC.

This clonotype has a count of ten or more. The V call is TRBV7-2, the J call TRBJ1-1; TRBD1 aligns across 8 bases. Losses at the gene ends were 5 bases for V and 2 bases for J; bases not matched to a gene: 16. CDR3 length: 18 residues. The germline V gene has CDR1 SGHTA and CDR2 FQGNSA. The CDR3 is CASSLRGLQGAKNTEAFF. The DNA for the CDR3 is TGTGCCAGCAGCCTAAGGGGATTGCAGGGGGCTAAAAACACTGAAGCTTTCTTT.

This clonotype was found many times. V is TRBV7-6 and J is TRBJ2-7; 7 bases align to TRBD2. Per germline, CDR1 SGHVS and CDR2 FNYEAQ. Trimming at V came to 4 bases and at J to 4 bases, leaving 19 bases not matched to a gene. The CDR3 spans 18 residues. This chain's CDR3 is CASSSYGGLADTLYEQYF. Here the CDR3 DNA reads TGTGCCAGCAGCTCTTACGGGGGTCTAGCGGATACCCTATACGAGCAGTACTTC.

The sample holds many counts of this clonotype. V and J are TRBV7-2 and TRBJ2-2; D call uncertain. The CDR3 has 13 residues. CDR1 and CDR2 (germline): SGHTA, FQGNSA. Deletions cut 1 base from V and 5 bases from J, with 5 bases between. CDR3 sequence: CASSLGGTGELFF. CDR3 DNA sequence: TGTGCCAGCAGCTTAGGGGGTACCGGGGAGCTGTTTTTT.

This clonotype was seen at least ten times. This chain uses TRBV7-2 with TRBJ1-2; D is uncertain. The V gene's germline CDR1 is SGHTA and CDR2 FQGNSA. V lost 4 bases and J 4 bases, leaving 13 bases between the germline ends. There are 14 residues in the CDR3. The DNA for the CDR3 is TGTGCCAGCAGCTCGGACGGAAAAATCTATGGCTACACCTTC. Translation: CASSSDGKIYGYTF.

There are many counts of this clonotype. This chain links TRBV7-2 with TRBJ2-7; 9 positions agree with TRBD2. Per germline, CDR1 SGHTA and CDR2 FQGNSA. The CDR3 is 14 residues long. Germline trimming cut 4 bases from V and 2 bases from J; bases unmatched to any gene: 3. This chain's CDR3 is CASSSSGIAYEQYF. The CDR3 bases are TGTGCCAGCAGCTCTAGCGGGATTGCCTACGAGCAGTACTTC.

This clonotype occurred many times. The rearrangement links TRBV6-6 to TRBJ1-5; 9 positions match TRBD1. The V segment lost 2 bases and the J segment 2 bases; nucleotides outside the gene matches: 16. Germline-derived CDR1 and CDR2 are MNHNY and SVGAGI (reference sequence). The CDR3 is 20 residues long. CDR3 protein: CASSYDGPGQGPLGNQPQHF. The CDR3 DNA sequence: TGTGCCAGCAGTTACGACGGCCCAGGACAGGGGCCTCTTGGCAATCAGCCCCAGCATTTT.

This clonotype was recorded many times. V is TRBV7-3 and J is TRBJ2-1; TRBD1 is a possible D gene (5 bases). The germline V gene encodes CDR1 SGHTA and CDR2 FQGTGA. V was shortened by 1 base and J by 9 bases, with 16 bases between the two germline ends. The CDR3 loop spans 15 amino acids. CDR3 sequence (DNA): TGTGCCAGCAGCTTAAGCGTCCAGGGTAAGGGTGAGCAGTTCTTC. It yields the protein CASSLSVQGKGEQFF.

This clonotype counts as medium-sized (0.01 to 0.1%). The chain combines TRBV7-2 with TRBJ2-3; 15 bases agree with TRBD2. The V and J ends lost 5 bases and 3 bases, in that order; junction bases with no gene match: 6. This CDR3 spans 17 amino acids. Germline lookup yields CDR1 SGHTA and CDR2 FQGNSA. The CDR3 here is CASSVGLAGGPTDTQYF. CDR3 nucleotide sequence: TGTGCCAGCAGCGTAGGACTAGCGGGAGGGCCAACAGATACGCAGTATTTT. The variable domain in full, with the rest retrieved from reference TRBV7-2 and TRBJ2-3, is GAGVSQSPSNKVTEKGKDVELRCDPISGHTALYWYRQSLGQGLEFLIYFQGNSAPDKSGLPSDRFSAERTGGSVSTLTIQRTQQEDSAVYLCASSVGLAGGPTDTQYFGPGTRLTVL.

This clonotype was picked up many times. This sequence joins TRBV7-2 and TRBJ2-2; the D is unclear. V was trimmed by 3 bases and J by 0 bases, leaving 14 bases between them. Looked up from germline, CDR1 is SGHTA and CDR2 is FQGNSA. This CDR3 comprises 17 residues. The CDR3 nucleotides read TGTGCCAGCAGCTTCCCCCAATGGATCACGAACACCGGGGAGCTGTTTTTT. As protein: CASSFPQWITNTGELFF.

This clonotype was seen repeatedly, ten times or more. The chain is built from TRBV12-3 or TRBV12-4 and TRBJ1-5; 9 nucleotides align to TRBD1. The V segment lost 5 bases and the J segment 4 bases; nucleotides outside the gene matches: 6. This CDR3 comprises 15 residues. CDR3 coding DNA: TGTGCCAGCAGTCCGAACAGGGGGCGAAATCAGCCCCAGCATTTT. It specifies CASSPNRGRNQPQHF.

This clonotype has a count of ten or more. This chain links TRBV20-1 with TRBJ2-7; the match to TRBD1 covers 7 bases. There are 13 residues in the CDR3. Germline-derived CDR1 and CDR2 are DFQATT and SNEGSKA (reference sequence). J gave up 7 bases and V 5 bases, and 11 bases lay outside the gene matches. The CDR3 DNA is TGCAGTGCTGGGGACAGATCTTTAGGGGAGCAGTACTTC. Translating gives CSAGDRSLGEQYF.

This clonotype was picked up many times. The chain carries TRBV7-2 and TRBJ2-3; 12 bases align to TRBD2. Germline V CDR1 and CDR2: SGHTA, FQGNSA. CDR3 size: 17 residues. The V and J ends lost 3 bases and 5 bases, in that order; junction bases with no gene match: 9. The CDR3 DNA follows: TGTGCCAGCAGCTTCCTTCTAGCGGGGGGGCCGGGAGATACGCAGTATTTT. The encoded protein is CASSFLLAGGPGDTQYF.

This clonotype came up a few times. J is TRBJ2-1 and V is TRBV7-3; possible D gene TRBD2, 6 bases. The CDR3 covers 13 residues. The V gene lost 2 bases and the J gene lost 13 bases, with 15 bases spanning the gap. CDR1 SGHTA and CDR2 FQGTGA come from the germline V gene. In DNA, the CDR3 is TGTGCCAGCAGCTTATTCCCGGGAGAGGGACAGTTCTTC. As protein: CASSLFPGEGQFF.

The CDR3 reads CASSPGQGNTIYF. The CDR3 DNA is TGCGCCAGCAGCCCGGGACAAGGAAACACCATATATTTT. The chain carries TRBV4-1 and TRBJ1-3; weak D call: TRBD1 (6 bases). V lost 4 bases and J lost 4, with 8 bases in between. The CDR3 runs to 13 residues. Germline V gives CDR1 MGHRA, CDR2 YSYEKL.

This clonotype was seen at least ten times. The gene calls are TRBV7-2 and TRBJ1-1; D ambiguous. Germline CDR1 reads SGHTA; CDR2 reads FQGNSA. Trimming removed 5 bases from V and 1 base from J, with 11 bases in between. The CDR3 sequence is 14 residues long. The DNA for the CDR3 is TGTGCCAGCAGCACCGATACCAGGAACACTGAAGCTTTCTTT. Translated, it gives CASSTDTRNTEAFF.

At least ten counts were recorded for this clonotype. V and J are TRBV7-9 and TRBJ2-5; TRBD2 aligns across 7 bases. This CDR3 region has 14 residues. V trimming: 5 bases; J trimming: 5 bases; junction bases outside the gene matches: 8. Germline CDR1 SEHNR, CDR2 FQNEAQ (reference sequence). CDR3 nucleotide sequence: TGTGCCAGCAGCCCAGCGGGATTTCTTGAGACCCAGTACTTC. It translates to CASSPAGFLETQYF.

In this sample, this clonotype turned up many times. CDR3 sequence: CASSQGGIAKNIQYF. The CDR3 DNA reads as TGTGCCAGCAGCCAGGGGGGCATAGCCAAAAACATTCAGTACTTC. The V gene is TRBV7-2, the J gene TRBJ2-4; TRBD1 is a possible D gene (7 bases). Germline V lookup: CDR1 SGHTA, CDR2 FQGNSA. V was clipped by 5 bases and J by 0 bases, with 11 bases between them. This CDR3 contains 15 residues.

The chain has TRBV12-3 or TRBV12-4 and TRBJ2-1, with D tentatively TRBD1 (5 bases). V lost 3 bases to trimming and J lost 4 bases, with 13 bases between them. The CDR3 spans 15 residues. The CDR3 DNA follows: TGTGCCAGCAGTTTCCGGCAGGGTGGATACAATGAGCAGTTCTTC. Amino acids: CASSFRQGGYNEQFF.

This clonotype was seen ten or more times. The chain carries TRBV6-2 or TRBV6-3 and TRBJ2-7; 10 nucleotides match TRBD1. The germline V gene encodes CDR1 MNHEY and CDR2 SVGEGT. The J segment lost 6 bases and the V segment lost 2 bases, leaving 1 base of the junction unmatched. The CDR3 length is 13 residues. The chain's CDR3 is CASSYGDRGEQYF. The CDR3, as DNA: TGTGCCAGCAGTTACGGGGACAGGGGCGAGCAGTACTTC.